Described below is a single T cell receptor beta chain sequence and its context. Only one count was recorded for this clone. Its cognate antigen has yet to be identified. There are no base qualities to consult, and no much larger clone falls within one base. The library came from the immunoSEQ multiplex PCR assay. For the multiplex PCR, a mixture combining 60 forward primers for TCR Vbeta segments and 13 reverse primers for TCR Jbeta segments was used. The CDR3 region of rearranged TCR beta genes was amplified from genomic DNA with a multiplex PCR assay. The amplified TCR beta libraries were sequenced on the Illumina HiSeq System as 87-base-pair reads. Per the source publication's procedure: In a later analysis, some 80 million unique TCR beta chains were counted across the 500 to 700 repertoires, and approximately 11 million of these chains were shared by at least two donors. To remove PCR and sequencing errors, raw reads were error-corrected and collapsed into unique sequences using a nearest-neighbor algorithm that merged closely related sequences. Alignment of CDR3 sequences to IMGT reference sequences was used to assign V, D and J gene segments. For a sequence to be retained, a match of at least six nucleotides was required to both a V gene segment and a J gene segment. Rearrangements were classified as productive when the CDR3 lacked stop codons and remained in frame with V and J, and all other rearrangements were classified as non-productive. CDR3 was defined by IMGT convention, running from the second conserved V-encoded cysteine to the conserved J-encoded phenylalanine. The earlier analysis of about 610 of the donors excluded any sequence lacking an unambiguous match to a single V gene segment. In an earlier analysis of approximately 590 of the donors, V segments were called functional above 56.7% productive rearrangements and were called segregating when the between-donor standard deviation exceeded 5%. To diagnose cytomegalovirus status from the catalog of TCR beta chain sequences, a statistical classification framework was built. A later analysis assigned V and J genes by comparing TCR nucleotide sequences with IMGT/GENE-DB human TR gene sequences. A later analysis assigned CDR3 sequences and most-parsimonious VDJ recombination scenarios with the TCRdist pipeline. In a later analysis, each TCR beta chain was defined by its CDR3 amino acid sequence together with its V-gene family, and reads lacking a unique V-gene family were excluded. In a later analysis, fewer than 600 highly shared, low-generation-probability nucleotide sequences were removed to address suspected cross-contamination and a sequencing artifact. A later analysis calculated a clonal expansion index for each public chain from normalized within-repertoire ranks of inferred template counts. In a later analysis, generation probabilities were computed with a VDJ recombination model fitted to out-of-frame rearrangements, and the resulting probabilities were checked against IGoR. In a later analysis, hypergeometric tests were used to score TCR-TCR, TCR-HLA and TCR-CMV co-occurrence, with a repertoire-size bias correction applied to TCR pairs. A later analysis estimated false discovery rates by permuting HLA or CMV assignments 20 times. In a later analysis, co-occurring TCRs were grouped with DBSCAN, and TCRdist sequence similarity was added when clustering was performed within HLA-allele-positive subsets. For co-occurrence clustering, repertoires with fewer than 30,000 or more than 120,000 public chains were excluded, along with about five repertoires with anomalous nucleotide sharing. TCRdb retrieved this table from immuneACCESS and kept in-frame rearrangements only. Not all clones are present; in checked studies, unresolved V genes account for under half, and no reason is known for the remainder. The V and J calls and clone size come from that table; D and trimming were worked out from the DNA. This sample lists about 160,000 clones; roughly 80% were detected once. Around 3.1% of the sample lies in the top ten.

The record originates from a study of cytomegalovirus exposure and HLA in healthy donors (dated by TCRdb to the late 2010s). Regarding the study in general: An earlier analysis of about 560 of the donors reported about 300 Gb of sequence data and about 120 million unique TCR beta sequences obtained from some 200 million T cells. Among 398 genotyped donors of the cohort, an average of around 240,000 unique TCR beta nucleotide sequences were sequenced per donor, around 20% of them non-productive. Alongside the repertoire data, information on donor age, sex, ethnicity and CMV serostatus was compiled. The study combined high-throughput TCR immunosequencing, statistical association of individual TCRs with disease status, and machine learning to predict cytomegalovirus infection status. The study profiled the T cell repertoires of around 700 subjects by immunosequencing and related them to cytomegalovirus serostatus. Around 320 gigabases of sequencing data and approximately 85 million unique TCR sequences were included in an early release covering roughly 600 HLA-typed donors. Every discovery cohort repertoire had been produced on one sequencing platform. Typing coverage differed by locus: A, B, C, DRB1 and DQB1 were typed in roughly 629-640 donors, DQA1 in 522, DPA1 in some 570, and DPB1 in 400 to 490. Genome-wide SNP genotypes for about 60% of the roughly 700 donors were used in a later genetic analysis, which treated that subset as a discovery cohort. Along with the approximately 620-subject first cohort, a separate validation cohort of over a hundred different subjects was used. HLA typing covered class I and class II loci at four-digit resolution. In an earlier analysis of a few hundred of the donors, high-throughput TCR beta sequencing was used to judge whether each TCR beta V gene segment behaved as functional or pseudogenic. Several DR-DQ haplotypes were handled as single units for association and clustering because linkage in the cohort was strong. Rather than drawing on any new phenotypic data, the later analysis identified candidate immune exposures from TCR beta sequences and the way those sequences occurred across donors. The study was designed to test whether signatures of past pathogen exposure could be identified by cataloging public T cell receptors. A later analysis re-analyzed previously published TCR beta repertoires from roughly 630 donors and added high-resolution HLA genotyping to study TCR occurrence patterns. Of the roughly 400 genotyped donors, over 65% fell in the genetic ancestry cluster associated with self-reported Caucasian donors.

The cohort consisted of 650 to 700 healthy bone marrow donors. At the time of sampling, every cohort member was nominally healthy, though immune exposures that went unrecorded were likely present. The donor was CMV seronegative and belonged to the group of roughly 330 seronegative cohort members. A peripheral blood sample was collected from each donor, and TCR beta sequencing was performed on peripheral blood mononuclear cells. The Qiagen DNeasy Blood Extraction Kit was used to extract genomic DNA from the blood cell samples. The CDR1 and CDR2 encoded by the germline V gene are KGHSH and LQKENI. There are 13 amino acids in the CDR3, from cysteine to phenylalanine inclusive. Only the CDR3 DNA is retained, 39 bases long and in frame from the first base. V loses 2 bases of germline sequence and J loses 5 bases, and the interval between the two ends is 9 bases. Findings and caveats that apply to the study as a whole: In a later analysis, several top co-occurrence clusters were reported to appear linked to parvovirus B19, influenza, CMV and Epstein-Barr virus. Strong co-occurrence of HLA alleles, especially DR and DQ, made assigning TCR associations to individual alleles difficult. Compared with equally common non-associated chains, HLA-associated TCR beta chains in a later analysis were more clonally expanded and had lower generation probabilities. According to a later analysis, TCR association rates differed among HLA loci, with DRB1 alleles showing the most associated TCRs and HLA-C alleles showing the fewest. A further reported finding was that TCR beta sequences accurately predicted the HLA-A and HLA-B alleles for most subjects in the first cohort. A later genetic analysis reported fewer N-insertions in productive TCRs among donors in an Asian-associated ancestry cluster than the approximately 670-donor mean. In vitro tests confirmed that a few of the cytomegalovirus-associated TCR beta chains recognize cytomegalovirus antigens. The 87-base-pair reads could not distinguish some IMGT-functional V segments, including TRBV6-2 and TRBV6-3, so those segments were excluded. Some 15 rarely observed V segments, including chromosome 9 orphons, were excluded from the earlier analysis of just under 600 of the donors because counts were too low. In a later genetic analysis, a missense DCLRE1C variant was associated with V-gene and J-gene trimming of TCR beta chains, and the association was replicated in an independent cohort. For the cohort, immune exposure information was limited to CMV serostatus. In both the original and validation cohorts, the classifier was reported to diagnose cytomegalovirus status with high specificity and sensitivity. Correlated functional status among segregating V segments might be attributable to linkage disequilibrium, but an unknown experimental factor could not be ruled out. A later analysis found that most CMV-associated TCR beta chains appeared HLA-restricted, with HLA associations seemingly driven largely by CMV exposure. A later analysis associated 15,000 or so TCR beta sequences with specific HLA alleles at a false discovery rate of 0.05. A cluster of highly shared sequence variants was judged likely to represent a technical artifact of the sequencing pipeline. A total of roughly 160 TCR beta chains were listed by the study as associated with cytomegalovirus. The authors suggested that the approach could potentially be extended to other disease states and immunological phenotypes. Sequencing depth was assumed to be roughly uniform across donors in the presence/absence analyses, though that assumption may not hold. While some public TCRs were present in many individuals, most TCR sequences turned up only very rarely across donors. Because HLA typing was missing for some donors at each locus, association tests included only the typed subset. Only TCR beta chains were sequenced in this cohort, and the absence of alpha or paired-chain data limited detectable features. An earlier analysis of 450 to 750 of the donors showed that most TCR beta V segments appeared in productive rearrangements either about 90% or about 30% of the time, which broadly matched IMGT annotations.

This clonotype was obtained from a woman between 40 and 55 years old in good health and CMV-seronegative. Recombination joined TRBV18 with TRBJ2-5; the D segment cannot be called with confidence. The sequencing sample was made of PBMCs. The CDR3 protein: CASSPGQRETQYF. The DNA sequence is TGTGCCAGCTCACCAGGGCAAAGGGAGACCCAGTACTTC.